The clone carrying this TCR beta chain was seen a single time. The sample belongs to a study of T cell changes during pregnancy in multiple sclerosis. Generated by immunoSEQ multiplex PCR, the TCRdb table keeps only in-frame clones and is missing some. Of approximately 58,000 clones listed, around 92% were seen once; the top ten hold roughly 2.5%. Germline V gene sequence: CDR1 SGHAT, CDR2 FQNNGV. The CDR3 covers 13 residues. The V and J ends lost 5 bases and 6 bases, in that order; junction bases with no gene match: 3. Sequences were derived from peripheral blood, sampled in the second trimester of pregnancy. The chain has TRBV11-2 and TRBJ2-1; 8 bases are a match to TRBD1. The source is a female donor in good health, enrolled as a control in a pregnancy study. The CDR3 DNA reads TGTGCCAGCAGCCCGGACAGGGTCAATGAGCAGTTCTTC. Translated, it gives CASSPDRVNEQFF. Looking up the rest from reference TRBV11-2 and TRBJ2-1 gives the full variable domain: EAGVAQSPRYKIIEKRQSVAFWCNPISGHATLYWYQQILGQGPKLLIQFQNNGVVDDSQLPKDRFSAERLKGVDSTLKIQPAKLEDSAVYLCASSPDRVNEQFFGPGTRLTVL.